This T cell receptor beta chain was recorded in a study of control samples from healthy donors and cancer patients. With 1 base removed from V and 9 bases from J, the gap between germline ends came to 5 bases. This CDR3 contains 11 residues. Germline values: CDR1 SGHRS, CDR2 YFSETQ. Generated by immunoSEQ multiplex PCR, the TCRdb table keeps only in-frame clones and is missing some. Counted here are around 170,000 clones, 85% to 90% occurring once; the ten biggest clones make up around 5.1%. Specimen: blood. This TCR derives from a woman aged 25 to 45 in good health. The rearrangement joins TRBV5-1 to TRBJ2-1; no definite D call. This CDR3 reads CASSLYGEQFF. CDR3 coding DNA: TGCGCCAGCAGCTTGTACGGTGAGCAGTTCTTC.